This T cell receptor (beta chain) was recorded in a study of blood T cell repertoires in COVID-19. Turning to the study itself: PBMCs, B-cell-depleted T cells, or T cells provided the cDNA or gDNA that made up the material.

Sequencing used immunoSEQ multiplex PCR; TCRdb keeps in-frame clones, though not all of them. The repertoire holds roughly 570,000 clones, with about 89% as singletons. The CDR3 loop spans 13 amino acids. Trimming at V came to 6 bases and at J to 8 bases, leaving 9 bases not matched to a gene. Germline loops: CDR1 LGHNT, CDR2 FRNRAP. This clonotype was obtained from a woman in her forties or fifties with COVID-19, enrolled during active disease. The rearrangement joins TRBV12-5 to TRBJ1-2; 7 nucleotides line up with TRBD1. Sequenced sample: peripheral blood. The CDR3 reads CASGPGQVFGYTF. For the CDR3, the DNA is TGTGCTAGTGGACCCGGACAGGTTTTCGGCTACACCTTC.